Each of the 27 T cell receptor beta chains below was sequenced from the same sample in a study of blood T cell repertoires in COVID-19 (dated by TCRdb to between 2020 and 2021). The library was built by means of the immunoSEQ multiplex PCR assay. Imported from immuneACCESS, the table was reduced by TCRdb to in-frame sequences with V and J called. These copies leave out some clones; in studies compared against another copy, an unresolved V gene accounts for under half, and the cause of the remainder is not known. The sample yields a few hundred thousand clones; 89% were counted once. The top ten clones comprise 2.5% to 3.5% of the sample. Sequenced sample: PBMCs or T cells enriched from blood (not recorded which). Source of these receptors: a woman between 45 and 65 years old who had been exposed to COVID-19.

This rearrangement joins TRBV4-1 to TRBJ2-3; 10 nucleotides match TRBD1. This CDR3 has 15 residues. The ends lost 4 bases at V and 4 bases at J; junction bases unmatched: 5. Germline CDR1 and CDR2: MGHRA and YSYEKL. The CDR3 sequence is CASSPIGTGADTQYF. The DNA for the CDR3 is TGCGCCAGCAGCCCGATTGGGACAGGGGCAGATACGCAGTATTTT.

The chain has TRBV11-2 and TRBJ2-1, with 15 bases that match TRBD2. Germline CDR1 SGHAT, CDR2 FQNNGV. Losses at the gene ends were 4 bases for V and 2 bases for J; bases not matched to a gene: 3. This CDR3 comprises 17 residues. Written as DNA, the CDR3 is TGTGCCAGCAGCTCGGGACTAGCGGGGGGTCCCTACAATGAGCAGTTCTTC. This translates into CASSSGLAGGPYNEQFF.

Written as DNA, the CDR3 is TGCGCCAGCAGACACAGGGGTAGCAATCAGCCCCAGCATTTT. It yields the protein CASRHRGSNQPQHF. The genes are TRBV10-1 and TRBJ1-5; TRBD1 aligns across 7 bases. V lost 6 bases to trimming and J lost 0 bases; unmatched junction nucleotides: 2. The germline V gene has CDR1 WNHNN and CDR2 SYGVQD (reference sequence). This CDR3 contains 14 residues.

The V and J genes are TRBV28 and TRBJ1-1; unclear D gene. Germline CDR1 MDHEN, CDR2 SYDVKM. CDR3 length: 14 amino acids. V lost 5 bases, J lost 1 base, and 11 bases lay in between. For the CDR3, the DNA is TGTGCCAGCAGTGAACCACAGAGGAACACTGAAGCTTTCTTT. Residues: CASSEPQRNTEAFF.

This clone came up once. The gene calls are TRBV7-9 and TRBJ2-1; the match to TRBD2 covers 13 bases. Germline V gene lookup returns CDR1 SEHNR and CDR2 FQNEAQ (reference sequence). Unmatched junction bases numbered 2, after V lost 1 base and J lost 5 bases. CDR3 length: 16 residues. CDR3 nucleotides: TGTGCCAGCAGCTTAGAGACTAGCGGGGGGAACAATGAGCAGTTCTTC. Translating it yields CASSLETSGGNNEQFF.

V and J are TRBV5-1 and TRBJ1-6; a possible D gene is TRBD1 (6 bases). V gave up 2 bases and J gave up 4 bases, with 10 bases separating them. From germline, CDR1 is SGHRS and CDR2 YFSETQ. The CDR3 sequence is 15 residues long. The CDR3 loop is CASSLTGQYNSPLHF. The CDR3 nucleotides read TGCGCCAGCAGCTTAACGGGACAATATAATTCACCCCTCCACTTT.

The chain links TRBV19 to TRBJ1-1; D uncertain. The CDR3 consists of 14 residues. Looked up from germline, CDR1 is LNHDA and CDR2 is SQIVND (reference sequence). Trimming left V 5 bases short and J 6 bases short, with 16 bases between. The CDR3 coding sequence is TGTGCCAGTAGTCCCGGGTTTGGCTTCGCTGAAGCTTTCTTT. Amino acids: CASSPGFGFAEAFF.

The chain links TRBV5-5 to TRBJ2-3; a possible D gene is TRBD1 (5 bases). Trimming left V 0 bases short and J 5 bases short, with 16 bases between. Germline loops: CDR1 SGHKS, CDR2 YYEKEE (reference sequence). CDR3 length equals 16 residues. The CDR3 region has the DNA TGTGCCAGCAGCTTGGTGTCAGGGAAGGATGTAGATACGCAGTATTTT. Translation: CASSLVSGKDVDTQYF.

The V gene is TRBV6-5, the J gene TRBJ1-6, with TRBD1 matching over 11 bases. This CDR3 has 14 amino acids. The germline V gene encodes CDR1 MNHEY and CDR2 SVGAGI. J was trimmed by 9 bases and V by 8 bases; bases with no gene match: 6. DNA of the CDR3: TGTGCCAGCGGGGGACAGGGGGATGGTTCACCCCTCCACTTT. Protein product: CASGGQGDGSPLHF.

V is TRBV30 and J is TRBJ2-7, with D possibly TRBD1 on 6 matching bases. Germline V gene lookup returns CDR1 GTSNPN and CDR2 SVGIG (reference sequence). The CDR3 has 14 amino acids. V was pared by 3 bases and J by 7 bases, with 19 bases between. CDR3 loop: CAWSETTRTDEQYF. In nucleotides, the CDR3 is TGTGCCTGGAGCGAGACAACCCGGACAGATGAGCAGTACTTC.

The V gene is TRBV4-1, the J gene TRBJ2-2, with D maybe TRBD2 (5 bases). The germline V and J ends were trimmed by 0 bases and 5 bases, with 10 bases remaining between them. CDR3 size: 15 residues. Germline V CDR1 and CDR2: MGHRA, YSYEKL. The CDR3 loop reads CASSQEARGTGELFF. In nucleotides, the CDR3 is TGCGCCAGCAGCCAAGAAGCTCGGGGTACCGGGGAGCTGTTTTTT.

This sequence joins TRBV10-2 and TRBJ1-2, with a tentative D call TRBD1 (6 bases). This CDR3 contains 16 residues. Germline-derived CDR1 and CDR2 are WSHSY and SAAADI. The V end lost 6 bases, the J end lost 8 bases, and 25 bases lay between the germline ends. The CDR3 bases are TGCGCCAGCAGAGGACCAGGGGTAGGAGGAAAGGGCGGCTACACCTTC. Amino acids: CASRGPGVGGKGGYTF.

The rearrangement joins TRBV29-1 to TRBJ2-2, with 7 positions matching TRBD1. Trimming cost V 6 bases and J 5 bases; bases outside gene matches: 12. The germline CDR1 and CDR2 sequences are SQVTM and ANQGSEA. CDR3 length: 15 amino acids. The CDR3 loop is CSVKQPGQRTGELFF. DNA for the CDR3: TGCAGCGTCAAACAACCGGGACAGAGAACCGGGGAGCTGTTTTTT.

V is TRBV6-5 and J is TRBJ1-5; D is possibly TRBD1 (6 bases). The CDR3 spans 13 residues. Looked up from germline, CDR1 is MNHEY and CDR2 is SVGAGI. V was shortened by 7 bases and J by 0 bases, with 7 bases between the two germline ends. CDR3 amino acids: CASKQGSNQPQHF. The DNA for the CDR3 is TGTGCCAGCAAACAGGGTAGCAATCAGCCCCAGCATTTT.

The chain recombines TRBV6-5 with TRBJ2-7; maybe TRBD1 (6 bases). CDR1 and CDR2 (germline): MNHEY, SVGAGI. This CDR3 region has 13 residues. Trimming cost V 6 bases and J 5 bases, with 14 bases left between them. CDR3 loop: CASRQLQGHEQYF. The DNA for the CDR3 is TGTGCCAGCAGACAATTACAGGGTCACGAGCAGTACTTC.

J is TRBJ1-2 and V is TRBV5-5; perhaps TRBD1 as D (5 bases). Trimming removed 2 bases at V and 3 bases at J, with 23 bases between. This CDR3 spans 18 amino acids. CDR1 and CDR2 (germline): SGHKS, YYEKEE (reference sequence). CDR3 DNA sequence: TGTGCCAGCAGCTTTTCTCCCAGGGTCGATGGGATGGACTATGGCTACACCTTC. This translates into CASSFSPRVDGMDYGYTF.

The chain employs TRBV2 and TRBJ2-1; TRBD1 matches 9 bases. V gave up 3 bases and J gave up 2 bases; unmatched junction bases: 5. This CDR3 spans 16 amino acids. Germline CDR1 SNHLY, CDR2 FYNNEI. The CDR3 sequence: CASSDMGTGPYNEQFF. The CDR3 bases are TGTGCCAGCAGTGATATGGGGACAGGGCCCTACAATGAGCAGTTCTTC.

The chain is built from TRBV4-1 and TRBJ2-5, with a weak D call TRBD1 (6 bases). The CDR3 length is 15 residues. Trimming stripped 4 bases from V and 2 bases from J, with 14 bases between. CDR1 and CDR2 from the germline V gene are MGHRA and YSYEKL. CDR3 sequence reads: CASSPEGQRQETQYF. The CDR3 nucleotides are TGCGCCAGCAGCCCAGAAGGACAGCGACAAGAGACCCAGTACTTC.

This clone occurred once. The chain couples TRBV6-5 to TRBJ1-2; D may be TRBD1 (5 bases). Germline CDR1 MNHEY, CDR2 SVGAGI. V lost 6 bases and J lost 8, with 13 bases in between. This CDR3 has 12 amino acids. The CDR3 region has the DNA TGTGCCAGCAGCCAGGGTACGGACGGCTACACCTTC. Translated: CASSQGTDGYTF.

The CDR3 DNA reads as TGTGCCAGCAGCTTGGCAGTGCTGTCCTACGAGCAGTACTTC. Translation: CASSLAVLSYEQYF. The gene calls are TRBV5-5 and TRBJ2-7, with D unclear. V lost 0 bases and J lost 1, with 8 bases in between. The CDR3 has 14 residues. Germline V gene lookup returns CDR1 SGHKS and CDR2 YYEKEE (reference sequence).

The CDR3 spells CATSDSDRVGETQYF. The CDR3 DNA reads as TGTGCCACCAGTGACTCGGACAGGGTGGGAGAGACCCAGTACTTC. The J gene is TRBJ2-5, the V gene TRBV24-1, with 8 bases that match TRBD1. J lost 4 bases, V lost 4 bases, and 7 bases had no gene match. CDR1 is KGHDR and CDR2 is SFDVKD in the germline V gene. CDR3 length: 15 amino acids.

In nucleotides, the CDR3 is TGTGCCAGCAGCCCCCAGGGAGGGGGAGGGGAAAAACTGTTTTTT. Residues: CASSPQGGGGEKLFF. V is TRBV7-2 and J is TRBJ1-4; TRBD1 might be the D (6 bases). The length of the CDR3 is 15 residues. CDR1 is SGHTA, CDR2 FQGNSA, per germline. V gave up 5 bases and J gave up 8 bases, with 18 bases separating them.

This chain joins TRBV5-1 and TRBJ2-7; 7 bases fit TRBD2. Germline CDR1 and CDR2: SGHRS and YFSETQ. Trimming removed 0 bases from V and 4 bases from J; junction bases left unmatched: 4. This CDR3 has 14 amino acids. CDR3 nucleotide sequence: TGCGCCAGCAGCTTGGGTGGGGAGGGATACGAGCAGTACTTC. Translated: CASSLGGEGYEQYF.

CDR3 in DNA: TGCAGCGGAAGACAGGGGGACTCCTACAATGAGCAGTTCTTC. As protein: CSGRQGDSYNEQFF. The chain is built from TRBV29-1 and TRBJ2-1; 9 nucleotides match TRBD1. The CDR3 is 14 amino acids. Germline V lookup: CDR1 SQVTM, CDR2 ANQGSEA. V was pared by 7 bases and J by 0 bases, with 4 bases of the junction left unmatched.

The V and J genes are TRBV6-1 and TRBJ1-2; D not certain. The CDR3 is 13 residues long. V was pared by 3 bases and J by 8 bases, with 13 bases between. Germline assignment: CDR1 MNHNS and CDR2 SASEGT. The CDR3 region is CASSEGRLRGYTF. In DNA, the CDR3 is TGTGCCAGCAGTGAGGGCAGGCTTCGCGGCTACACCTTC.

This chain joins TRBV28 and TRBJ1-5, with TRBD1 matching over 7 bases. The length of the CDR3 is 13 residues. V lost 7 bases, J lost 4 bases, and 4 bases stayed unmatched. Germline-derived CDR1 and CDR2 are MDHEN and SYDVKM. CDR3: CASTQDRNQPQHF. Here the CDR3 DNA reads TGTGCCAGCACCCAGGACAGGAATCAGCCCCAGCATTTT.

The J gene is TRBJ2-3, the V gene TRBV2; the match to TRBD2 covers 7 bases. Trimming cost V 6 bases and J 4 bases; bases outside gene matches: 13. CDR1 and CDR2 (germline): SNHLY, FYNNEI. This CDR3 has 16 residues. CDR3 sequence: CASSPRPGAGADTQYF. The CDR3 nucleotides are TGTGCCAGCAGCCCCAGGCCCGGTGCGGGAGCAGATACGCAGTATTTT.